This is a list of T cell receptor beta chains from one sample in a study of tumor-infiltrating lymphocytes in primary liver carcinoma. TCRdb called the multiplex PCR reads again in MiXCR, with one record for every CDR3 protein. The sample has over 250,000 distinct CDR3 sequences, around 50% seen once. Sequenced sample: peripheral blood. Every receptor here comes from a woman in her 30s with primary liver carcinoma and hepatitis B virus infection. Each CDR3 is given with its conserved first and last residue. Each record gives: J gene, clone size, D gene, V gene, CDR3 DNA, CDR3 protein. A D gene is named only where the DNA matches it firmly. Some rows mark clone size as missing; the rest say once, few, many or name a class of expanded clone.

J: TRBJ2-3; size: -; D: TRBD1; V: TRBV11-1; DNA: TGTGACAGCAGCCCCCGGGACAGAGACACAGATAAGCAGTATTTT; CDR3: CDSSPRDRDTDKQYF
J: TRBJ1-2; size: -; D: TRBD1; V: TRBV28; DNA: TGTGCCAGCACCCGCCAGCCAGGACAGGGGTCGAGAAACTATGGCTACACCTTC; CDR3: CASTRQPGQGSRNYGYTF
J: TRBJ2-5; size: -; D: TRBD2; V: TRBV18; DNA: TGTGCCAGCTCAACCCAGATAGCGGGAGAAGAGACCCAGTACTTC; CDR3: CASSTQIAGEETQYF
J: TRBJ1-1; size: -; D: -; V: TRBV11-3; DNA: TGTGCCAGCGGCTTATCGAATGCTGAAGCTTTCTTT; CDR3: CASGLSNAEAFF
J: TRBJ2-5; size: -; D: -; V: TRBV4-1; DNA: TGCGCCGGCAGCCACCACTACGGGGGGCCACAAGAGACTCAGTACTTC; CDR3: CAGSHHYGGPQETQYF
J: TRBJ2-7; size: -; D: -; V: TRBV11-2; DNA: TGTGCCAGCAACTTTAATTTCTACGAGCAGTACTTT; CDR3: CASNFNFYEQYF
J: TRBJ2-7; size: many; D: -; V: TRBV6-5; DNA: TGTGCCAGCAGTTACGGGCAGGGAGCTGGCGAGCAGTACTTC; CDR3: CASSYGQGAGEQYF
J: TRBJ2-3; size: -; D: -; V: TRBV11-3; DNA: TGTGCCAGCAGCTCCATAGGAGATACGCAGTATTTT; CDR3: CASSSIGDTQYF
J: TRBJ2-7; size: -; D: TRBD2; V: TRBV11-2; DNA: TGTGCCAGTAGCCAGACGATAGCGGGTGAATGGGAGCAGTACTTC; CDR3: CASSQTIAGEWEQYF
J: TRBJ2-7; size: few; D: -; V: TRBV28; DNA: TGTGCCAGCAGATCTAACCCGACAGAACCTGAGCAGTACTTC; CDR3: CASRSNPTEPEQYF